A selection of T cell receptor beta chains follows, all from one sample in a study of Graves' ophthalmopathy and Graves' hyperthyroidism. TCRdb itself ran the multiplex PCR reads through MiXCR, one entry per CDR3 protein. The sample yields around 1.1 million distinct CDR3 sequences, 35% to 40% seen once. The specimen sequenced was peripheral blood or thyroid tissue (not recorded which). These receptors all come from an adult man with Graves' hyperthyroidism. The CDR3 runs from the conserved cysteine through the conserved F or W. The D gene is left open where the match is weak. Not all rows give a size; the values are once, few, many and, for expanded clones, a class.

>TRBJ1-6|TRBV19|.|.
TGTGCCAGTAGTCTCGGCGGGGCCAACAATTCACCCCTCCACTTT
CASSLGGANNSPLHF
>TRBJ1-5|TRBV10-3|.|.
TGTGCCACCTCCCTGACAAACGGGCTCCAGCCCCAGCATTTT
CATSLTNGLQPQHF
>TRBJ1-2|TRBV24-1|TRBD1|many
TGTGCCACCAGTGATTCCGACAGGGCTAACTATGGCTACACCTTC
CATSDSDRANYGYTF
>TRBJ1-5|TRBV20-1|.|.
TGCAGTGCTAGTAGACCGAATCAGCCCCAGCATTTT
CSASRPNQPQHF
>TRBJ2-5|TRBV6-6|TRBD2|few
TGTGCCAGCAGTTACCGAACGGGACTAGCGGGAGAAGAGACCCAGTACTTC
CASSYRTGLAGEETQYF
>TRBJ2-7|TRBV24-1|.|.
TGTGCCACCAGTGATTCCTCCCGGGACTACGAGCAGTACTTC
CATSDSSRDYEQYF
>TRBJ1-2|TRBV19|.|many
TGTGCCAGTAGTATAGATTCCGGCAACTATGGCTACACCTTC
CASSIDSGNYGYTF
>TRBJ1-6|TRBV7-6|TRBD1|many
TGTGCCAGCAGCTTAGCGGGACAGGGGGGCGTTAATTCACCCCTCCACTTT
CASSLAGQGGVNSPLHF
>TRBJ2-5|TRBV12-3/TRBV12-4|TRBD2|many
TGTGCCAGCAGTTTTCGGCGGGGGAGGGAGACCCAGTACTTC
CASSFRRGRETQYF
>TRBJ1-2|TRBV2|.|.
TGTGCCAGCAGTGATGACTATCCTAACTATGGCTACACCTTC
CASSDDYPNYGYTF
>TRBJ1-1|TRBV2|.|few
TGTGCCAGCAGAAACCGGGCCAGCGGGGCTGAAGCTTTCTTT
CASRNRASGAEAFF
>TRBJ2-2|TRBV25-1|.|few
TGTGCCAGCACGCTCCGGGCGGGCGGGACCGGGGAGCTGTTTTTT
CASTLRAGGTGELFF
>TRBJ2-2|TRBV2|.|many
TGTGCCAGCAAGAGACAGGCGAACACCGGGGAGCTGTTTTTT
CASKRQANTGELFF
>TRBJ1-5|TRBV2|.|many
TGTGCCAGCAGGAAAGACAGTTATCAGCCCCAGCATTTT
CASRKDSYQPQHF
>TRBJ1-2|TRBV5-1|.|.
TGTGCCAGCAGCTTTGGGTCTGGGGGAAGATATGGCTACACCTTC
CASSFGSGGRYGYTF
>TRBJ2-7|TRBV19|.|many
TGTGCCAGTAGGGACAGCGGTTATTCCTACGAGCAGTACTTC
CASRDSGYSYEQYF
>TRBJ1-2|TRBV7-8|TRBD1|few
TGTGCCATCCTCTCGGGACAGGCGCATGGCTACACCTTC
CAILSGQAHGYTF
>TRBJ1-2|TRBV6-5|.|.
TGTGCCAGCAGTCGACAGACAATTTACTTGGGGGCTAACTATGGCTACACCTTC
CASSRQTIYLGANYGYTF
>TRBJ1-2|TRBV24-1|TRBD1|few
TGTGCCACCAGCATCCCAGGGGGCGCGGGAGGCTACACCTTC
CATSIPGGAGGYTF
>TRBJ2-7|TRBV29-1|.|many
TGCAGCGGGGGAGGGACAGGAGAATACGAGCAGTACTTC
CSGGGTGEYEQYF
>TRBJ2-7|TRBV28|.|.
TGTGCCAGCGGCAAGGGGAACTACGAGCAGTACTTC
CASGKGNYEQYF
>TRBJ1-1|TRBV6-2/TRBV6-3|.|.
TGTGCCGCCGGGGCAAACACTGAAGCTTTCTTT
CAAGANTEAFF
>TRBJ2-7|TRBV6-5|.|few
TGTGCCAGCAGTTACCTCCCAAGCTACGAGCAGTACTTC
CASSYLPSYEQYF
>TRBJ1-6|TRBV7-9|.|.
TGTGCCAGCAGCATAGGGGGATCGGAGAATAATTCACCCCTCCACTTT
CASSIGGSENNSPLHF
>TRBJ1-4|TRBV10-1|.|.
TGTGCCAGCAGCACCGGGACTCGGGGTGAAAAACTGTCTTTT
CASSTGTRGEKLSF
>TRBJ2-7|TRBV24-1|TRBD1|.
TGTGCCACCAGTGAGGGACAGACTAACACCGGGGAGCGACAGTACTTC
CATSEGQTNTGERQYF
>TRBJ2-5|TRBV10-3|TRBD1|.
TGTGCCGGGACAGTTGGGGGATTGGAGACCCAGTACTTC
CAGTVGGLETQYF
>TRBJ2-5|TRBV20-1|TRBD2|.
TGCAGTGCTTCAGGAGCGGGAGAACTAGAGACCCAGTACTTC
CSASGAGELETQYF
>TRBJ1-6|TRBV10-3|TRBD1|many
TGTGCCATCAGTGGTCAGGGGGATAATAATTCACCCCTCCACTTT
CAISGQGDNNSPLHF